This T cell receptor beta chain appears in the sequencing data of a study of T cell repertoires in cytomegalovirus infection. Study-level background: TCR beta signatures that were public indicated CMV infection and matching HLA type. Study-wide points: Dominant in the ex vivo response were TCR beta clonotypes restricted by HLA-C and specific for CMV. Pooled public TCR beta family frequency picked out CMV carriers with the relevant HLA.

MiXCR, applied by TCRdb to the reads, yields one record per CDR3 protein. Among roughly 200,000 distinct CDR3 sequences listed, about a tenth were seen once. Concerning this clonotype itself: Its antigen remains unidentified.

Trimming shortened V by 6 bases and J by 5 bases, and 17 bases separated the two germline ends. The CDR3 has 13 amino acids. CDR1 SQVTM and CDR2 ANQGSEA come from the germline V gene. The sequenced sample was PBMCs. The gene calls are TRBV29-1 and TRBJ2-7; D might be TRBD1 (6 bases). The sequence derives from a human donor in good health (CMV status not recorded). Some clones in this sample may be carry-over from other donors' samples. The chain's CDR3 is CSVAGATNDEQYF. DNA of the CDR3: TGCAGCGTCGCAGGGGCTACTAACGACGAGCAGTACTTC.